These T cell receptor beta chains were read from a single sample in a study of shared clonotypes between healthy human individuals. The repertoire was sequenced with immunoSEQ multiplex PCR; TCRdb's copy has only in-frame clones and lacks some. The data hold over 850,000 clones, with about four fifths observed a single time. Sequencing input: memory CD4+ T cells from PBMCs. Receptors were obtained from a young man in good health. Some clones in this sample may be carry-over from other donors' samples. Each CDR3 is given with its conserved first and last residue. D genes are given only for firm matches. Clone size is not always given. Where it is, it says once, few, many or a class for expanded clones.

j_call	d_call	v_call	clone_size	cdr3_nt	cdr3_aa
TRBJ2-5	TRBD1	TRBV6-6	-	TGTGCCAGCAGTTACTCGTTGGGGACAGGGCAAGAGACCCAGTACTTC	CASSYSLGTGQETQYF
TRBJ2-2	-	TRBV7-2	-	TGTGCCAGCAGCCAAACCGGGACAACCACCGGGGAGCTGTTTTTT	CASSQTGTTTGELFF
TRBJ2-7	-	TRBV7-2	-	TGTGCCAGCAGCTTAGGACGGCGCGAGCAGTACTTC	CASSLGRREQYF
TRBJ1-1	-	TRBV2	-	TGTGCCAGCAGTGACGCGGGGACTGAAGCTTTCTTT	CASSDAGTEAFF
TRBJ2-3	-	TRBV5-1	-	TGCGCCAGCAGCGACCCCGTTTACACAGATACGCAGTATTTT	CASSDPVYTDTQYF
TRBJ1-4	TRBD1	TRBV5-4	-	TGTGCCAGCAGTCGGACAGGGGGCGTTCGGGAAAAACTGTTTTTT	CASSRTGGVREKLFF
TRBJ2-1	TRBD2	TRBV11-3	-	TGTGCCAGCAGCTCGCGAGAGAGCGGGGCAGGATCCTACAATGAGCAGTTCTTC	CASSSRESGAGSYNEQFF
TRBJ2-5	-	TRBV7-9	-	TGTGCCAGCAGCGGAGGGGGGTTTTGGGAGACCCAGTACTTC	CASSGGGFWETQYF
TRBJ2-1	TRBD2	TRBV29-1	-	TGCAGCGTTGTGTCCCCTCCAACTAGCGGGAACTACAATGAGCAGTTCTTC	CSVVSPPTSGNYNEQFF
TRBJ1-1	-	TRBV28	-	TGTGCCAGCACCTCTGGGTGGCACACTGAAGCTTTCTTT	CASTSGWHTEAFF
TRBJ1-2	TRBD1	TRBV5-1	few	TGCGCCAGCAGCCCGGGACAGCTCGGACGCTACACCTTC	CASSPGQLGRYTF
TRBJ2-7	-	TRBV5-1	-	TGCGCCAGCAGCTTAATTGGTCCTGAGTACGAGCAGTACTTC	CASSLIGPEYEQYF
TRBJ2-4	TRBD1	TRBV11-2	-	TGTGCCAGCAGCTTAGATATCGTGCAGGGGGCGGCCAAAAACATTCAGTACTTC	CASSLDIVQGAAKNIQYF
TRBJ1-1	-	TRBV6-5	-	TGTGCCAGCAGCCTAGCTAGGGGCGCGGAAACTGAAGCTTTCTTT	CASSLARGAETEAFF
TRBJ2-7	-	TRBV18	-	TGTGCCAGCTCACGGACAGCAGACTACGAGCAGTACTTC	CASSRTADYEQYF
TRBJ2-7	TRBD2	TRBV14	few	TGTGCCAGCAGCCCATTAGCGGGAGGGCCTAACGAGCAGTACTTC	CASSPLAGGPNEQYF
TRBJ2-1	TRBD1	TRBV28	-	TGTGCCAGCCTGGACAGGGTGGCAAGCTCCTACAATGAGCAGTTCTTC	CASLDRVASSYNEQFF